This T cell receptor (beta chain) was identified in a study of CD8 T cells in Susac syndrome. The authors reverse transcribed about 0.5 to 1 ug RNA with random hexamers. MiXCR, run by TCRdb on the immunoSEQ multiplex PCR reads, gives a single entry per CDR3 protein. The table records 69,000 or so distinct CDR3 sequences, about 95% of them present only once. The V gene's germline CDR1 is SGDLS and CDR2 YYNGEE. The CDR3 sequence is 15 residues long. The junction had 5 bases not matched to a gene; V was cut back by 4 bases and J by 2 bases. Source material: CD8+ T cells from PBMCs. The rearrangement links TRBV9 to TRBJ2-3, with 9 bases that match TRBD2. The TCR sequence derives from a human donor in good health. CDR3 coding DNA: TGTGCCAGCAGCCCTCTAGCGGGGTTCACAGATACGCAGTATTTT. It yields the protein CASSPLAGFTDTQYF.